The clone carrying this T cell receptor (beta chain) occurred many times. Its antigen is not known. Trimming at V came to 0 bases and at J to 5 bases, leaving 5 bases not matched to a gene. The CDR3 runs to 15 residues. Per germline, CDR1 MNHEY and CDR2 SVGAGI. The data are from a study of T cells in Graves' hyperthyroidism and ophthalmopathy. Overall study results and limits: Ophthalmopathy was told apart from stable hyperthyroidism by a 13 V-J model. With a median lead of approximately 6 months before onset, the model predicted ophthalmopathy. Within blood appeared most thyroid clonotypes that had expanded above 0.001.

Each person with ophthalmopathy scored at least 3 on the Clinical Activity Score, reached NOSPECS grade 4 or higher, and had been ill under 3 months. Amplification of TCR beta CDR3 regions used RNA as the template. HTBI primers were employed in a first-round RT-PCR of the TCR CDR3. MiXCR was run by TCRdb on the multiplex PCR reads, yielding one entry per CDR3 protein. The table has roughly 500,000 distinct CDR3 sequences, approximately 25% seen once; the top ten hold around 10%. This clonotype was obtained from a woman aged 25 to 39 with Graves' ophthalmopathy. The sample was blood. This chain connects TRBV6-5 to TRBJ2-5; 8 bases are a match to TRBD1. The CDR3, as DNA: TGTGCCAGCAGTTACTCGCAGGGGGCTGGGGAGACCCAGTACTTC. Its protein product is CASSYSQGAGETQYF.